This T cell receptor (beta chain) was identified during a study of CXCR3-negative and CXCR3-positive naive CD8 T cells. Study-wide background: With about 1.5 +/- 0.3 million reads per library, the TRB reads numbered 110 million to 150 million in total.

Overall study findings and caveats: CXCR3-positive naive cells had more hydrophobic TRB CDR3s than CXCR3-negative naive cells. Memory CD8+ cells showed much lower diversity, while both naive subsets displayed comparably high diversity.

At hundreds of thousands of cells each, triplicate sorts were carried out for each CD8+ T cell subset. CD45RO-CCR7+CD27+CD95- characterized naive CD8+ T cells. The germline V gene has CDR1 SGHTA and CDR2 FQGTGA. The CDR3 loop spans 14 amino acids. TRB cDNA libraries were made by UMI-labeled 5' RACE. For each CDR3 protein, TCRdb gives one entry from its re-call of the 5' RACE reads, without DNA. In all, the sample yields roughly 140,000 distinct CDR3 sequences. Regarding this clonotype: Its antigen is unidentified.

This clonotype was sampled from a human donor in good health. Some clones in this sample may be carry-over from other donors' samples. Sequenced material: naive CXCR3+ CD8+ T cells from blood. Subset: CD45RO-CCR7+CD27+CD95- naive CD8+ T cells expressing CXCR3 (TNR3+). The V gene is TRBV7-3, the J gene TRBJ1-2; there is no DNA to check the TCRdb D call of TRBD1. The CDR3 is CASSQGQANYGYTF.